Shown below are 18 T cell receptor beta chains from a single sample sequenced in a study of identical twins. TCRdb re-called the 5' RACE reads with MiXCR, one entry per CDR3 protein. The sample holds some 600,000 distinct CDR3 sequences; roughly 6.6% are singletons and the top ten take about 1.6%. The sample also formed part of further work on yellow fever vaccine responses in identical twins.

The specimen sequenced was PBMCs. Source of these receptors: a young woman in good health.

This clonotype was picked up many times. The J gene is TRBJ2-1, the V gene TRBV7-9; no reliable D call. V was pared by 4 bases and J by 8 bases, with 18 bases between. The CDR3 has 15 amino acids. Germline assignment: CDR1 SEHNR and CDR2 FQNEAQ (reference sequence). The CDR3, as DNA: TGTGCCAGCAGCTCCAACAAAGGGAATCGCTATGAGCAGTTCTTC. Encoded protein: CASSSNKGNRYEQFF. Variable domain in full (rest from reference TRBV7-9 and TRBJ2-1): DTGVSQNPRHKITKRGQNVTFRCDPISEHNRLYWYRQTLGQGPEFLTYFQNEAQLEKSRLLSDRFSAERPKGSFSTLEIQRTEQGDSAMYLCASSSNKGNRYEQFFGPGTRLTVL.

The table lists this clonotype with many counts. The CDR3 nucleotides are TGTGCCAGTTTGCTAAGATTTGGACAGGGGGTCACCGGGGAGCTGTTTTTT. This sequence encodes CASLLRFGQGVTGELFF. This chain connects TRBV12-3 or TRBV12-4 to TRBJ2-2; 10 bases map to TRBD1. The CDR3 consists of 17 residues. V gave up 9 bases and J gave up 4 bases; unmatched junction bases: 14.

This clonotype was observed at least ten times. This chain joins TRBV7-3 and TRBJ2-1; D unresolved. V gave up 5 bases and J gave up 1 base, with 12 bases separating them. Germline CDR1 is SGHTA and CDR2 is FQGTGA. The CDR3 has 15 residues. This chain's CDR3 is CASSPGTLSYNEQFF. DNA for the CDR3: TGTGCCAGCAGCCCGGGTACTTTGTCCTACAATGAGCAGTTCTTC.

This clonotype turned up a few times. V is TRBV29-1 and J is TRBJ2-1; the D gene is possibly TRBD2 (5 bases). V gave up 6 bases and J gave up 9 bases, with 18 bases separating them. The CDR3 is 13 amino acids. The germline CDR1 and CDR2 sequences are SQVTM and ANQGSEA. The CDR3 DNA follows: TGCAGCGTGGACTCCCCCTTACAAAGTGAGCAGTTCTTC. It yields the protein CSVDSPLQSEQFF.

This clonotype came up a few times. The V call is TRBV11-2, the J call TRBJ1-1, with no clear D. Looked up from germline, CDR1 is SGHAT and CDR2 is FQNNGV. Trimming shortened V by 4 bases and J by 5 bases, and 11 bases separated the two germline ends. This CDR3 comprises 13 residues. The CDR3 DNA sequence: TGTGCCAGCAGCTCATCCGGAAGAACTGAAGCTTTCTTT. Translation gives CASSSSGRTEAFF.

This clonotype was counted ten times or more. The chain recombines TRBV2 with TRBJ2-1; the D call may be TRBD1 or TRBD2 (5 bases each). Germline assignment: CDR1 SNHLY and CDR2 FYNNEI. V shed 4 bases and J shed 0 bases, with 13 bases lying between them. The CDR3 length is 16 residues. Here the CDR3 reads CASSGMRGASYNEQFF. CDR3 DNA sequence: TGTGCCAGCAGTGGTATGAGGGGAGCCTCCTACAATGAGCAGTTCTTC.

This clonotype was picked up many times. V gene TRBV5-1 combines with J gene TRBJ1-1; the D gene is possibly TRBD1 (6 bases). Per the germline V gene, CDR1 is SGHRS and CDR2 is YFSETQ. This CDR3 is built from 14 residues. Trimming took off 3 bases at V and 1 base at J, with 10 bases between the two ends. CDR3 in amino acids: CASSWTESNTEAFF. Written as DNA, the CDR3 is TGCGCCAGCAGCTGGACAGAGTCGAACACTGAAGCTTTCTTT.

This clonotype was seen repeatedly, ten times or more. This rearrangement joins TRBV6-1 to TRBJ1-5; D gene uncertain. V gave up 2 bases and J gave up 4 bases, with 15 bases separating them. Germline V gene sequence: CDR1 MNHNS, CDR2 SASEGT. The CDR3 covers 16 residues. The CDR3 sequence is CASSETLGRANQPQHF. CDR3 nucleotides: TGTGCCAGCAGTGAAACTCTAGGAAGGGCTAATCAGCCCCAGCATTTT.

This clonotype has a count of ten or more. The rearrangement links TRBV2 to TRBJ1-1, with D maybe TRBD1 (5 bases). Trimming removed 5 bases from V and 11 bases from J, with 21 bases in between. The germline gives CDR1 SNHLY, CDR2 FYNNEI. The CDR3 extends over 14 amino acids. The CDR3, as DNA: TGTGCCAGCAGTACGGGACCCTCCCTCCCGGGGGCTTTCTTT. Translation: CASSTGPSLPGAFF.

The chain couples TRBV18 to TRBJ2-3; TRBD2 matches 10 bases. There are 15 residues in the CDR3. After removal of 3 bases from V and 3 bases from J, the junction contained 3 bases not matched to a gene. Germline V gives CDR1 KGHSH, CDR2 LQKENI. CDR3 DNA: TGTGCCAGCTCACCCCTACTAGCGGGGACAGATACGCAGTATTTT. It specifies CASSPLLAGTDTQYF.

This clonotype was recorded a few times. The chain joins TRBV6-1 to TRBJ2-3; 8 bases match TRBD2. The ends lost 6 bases at V and 4 bases at J; junction bases unmatched: 3. This CDR3 is built from 13 residues. CDR1 and CDR2 (germline): MNHNS, SASEGT. CDR3 DNA: TGTGCCAGCAGGCTTAGCGGGGCAGATACGCAGTATTTT. Its translation: CASRLSGADTQYF.

This clonotype has at least ten counts. The chain is built from TRBV20-1 and TRBJ1-1, with D possibly matching TRBD1 (5 bases). This CDR3 has 13 residues. V was pared by 1 base and J by 0 bases, with 6 bases between. CDR1 is DFQATT, CDR2 SNEGSKA, per germline (reference sequence). CDR3 residues: CSARGQMNTEAFF. CDR3 bases: TGCAGTGCTAGAGGACAGATGAACACTGAAGCTTTCTTT.

This chain connects TRBV28 to TRBJ1-5; D uncertain. Germline CDR1 and CDR2: MDHEN and SYDVKM. The CDR3 has 13 amino acids. The V end was cut by 4 bases, the J end by 7 bases, with 11 bases between. In DNA, the CDR3 is TGTGCCAGCAGTTCTCGGGTGCACCAGCCCCAGCATTTT. It codes for CASSSRVHQPQHF. Filled out from reference TRBV28 and TRBJ1-5, the complete variable domain reads DVKVTQSSRYLVKRTGEKVFLECVQDMDHENMFWYRQDPGLGLRLIYFSYDVKMKEKGDIPEGYSVSREKKERFSLILESASTNQTSMYLCASSSRVHQPQHFGDGTRLSIL.

V and J are TRBV12-3 or TRBV12-4 and TRBJ1-2, with TRBD1 identical over 7 bases. CDR3 length: 15 residues. Trimming at V came to 7 bases and at J to 4 bases, leaving 12 bases not matched to a gene. The CDR3 DNA sequence: TGTGCCAGCAAGAGGGACAGCAGCCCTCCCTATGGCTACACCTTC. As protein: CASKRDSSPPYGYTF.

V gene TRBV10-2 combines with J gene TRBJ1-4; maybe TRBD1 (5 bases). V lost 7 bases and J 10 bases, leaving 16 bases between the germline ends. The V gene's germline CDR1 is WSHSY and CDR2 SAAADI. The CDR3 consists of 13 residues. The CDR3, as DNA: TGCGCCAGCACGAGAGGGGAGCGGGGAAAACTGTTTTTT. Residues: CASTRGERGKLFF.

The gene calls are TRBV4-1 and TRBJ2-2; 9 bases align to TRBD2. V dropped 3 bases and J dropped 5; count of bases not matched to a gene: 7. Looked up from germline, CDR1 is MGHRA and CDR2 is YSYEKL. This CDR3 region has 16 residues. CDR3 amino acids: CASSHLAGAGTGELFF. CDR3 in DNA: TGCGCCAGCAGCCACTTAGCGGGAGCGGGAACCGGGGAGCTGTTTTTT.

This clonotype was detected a few times. J is TRBJ2-3 and V is TRBV24-1, with 15 bases lining up with TRBD2. The CDR3 sequence is 16 residues long. V shed 11 bases, J shed 5 bases, and the junction held 10 bases outside the gene matches. Germline-derived CDR1 and CDR2 are KGHDR and SFDVKD. The CDR3 DNA is TGTGCCATCGGACTAGCGGGGGGGCACTCTAGAGATACGCAGTATTTT. Translating it yields CAIGLAGGHSRDTQYF.

The genes are TRBV7-3 and TRBJ2-3; D uncertain. The CDR3 has 11 residues. CDR1 is SGHTA, CDR2 FQGTGA, per germline. The germline V and J ends were trimmed by 5 bases and 5 bases, with 5 bases remaining between them. CDR3 protein: CASSDRDTQYF. CDR3 DNA sequence: TGTGCCAGCAGCGATAGAGATACGCAGTATTTT.